These 11 T cell receptor beta chains were all obtained from the same sample, sequenced in a study of T cells in Graves' hyperthyroidism and ophthalmopathy. Authors of the study amplified TCR beta CDR3 regions from RNA transcripts. Carried out on the TCR CDR3, a first-round RT-PCR used the HTBI primer set. TCRdb analysed the multiplex PCR reads with MiXCR anew, one entry per CDR3 protein. In the table there are around 610,000 distinct CDR3 sequences, around 15% of which are singletons. Sequenced material: blood. Every receptor here comes from a woman in her 40s with Graves' ophthalmopathy.

This clonotype was observed a handful of times. The chain couples TRBV7-2 to TRBJ1-6; D call uncertain. The ends were cut back, 0 bases at V and 12 bases at J, with 9 bases in the middle. Germline V gene sequence: CDR1 SGHTA, CDR2 FQGNSA. The CDR3 runs to 13 residues. DNA of the CDR3: TGTGCCAGCAGCTTAGCGCTCGGAAGACCCCTCCACTTT. It encodes CASSLALGRPLHF. The variable domain in full, completed from reference TRBV7-2 and TRBJ1-6, reads GAGVSQSPSNKVTEKGKDVELRCDPISGHTALYWYRQSLGQGLEFLIYFQGNSAPDKSGLPSDRFSAERTGGSVSTLTIQRTQQEDSAVYLCASSLALGRPLHFGNGTRLTVT.

This clonotype has at least ten counts. The chain recombines TRBV27 with TRBJ2-7; the D is unclear. Germline V gives CDR1 MNHEY, CDR2 SMNVEV (reference sequence). The CDR3 covers 14 residues. V gave up 5 bases and J gave up 2 bases, with 13 bases separating them. The CDR3 here is CASSPPTYPYEQYF. In DNA form, the CDR3 reads TGTGCCAGCAGTCCCCCGACATACCCCTACGAGCAGTACTTC.

This clonotype has more than one count but fewer than ten. V is TRBV4-3 and J is TRBJ2-7; 10 bases map to TRBD1. With V trimmed by 0 bases and J by 4 bases, 3 bases remained unmatched. Germline CDR1 and CDR2: LGHNA and YSLEER. This CDR3 is built from 15 residues. CDR3 DNA sequence: TGCGCCAGCAGCCAAGATTGGGGACAGGGGTACGAGCAGTACTTC. It codes for CASSQDWGQGYEQYF.

This clonotype was seen repeatedly, ten times or more. This chain links TRBV19 with TRBJ2-7, with 7 bases that match TRBD1. The CDR3 length is 15 residues. The ends lost 4 bases at V and 5 bases at J; junction bases unmatched: 11. Germline V gene sequence: CDR1 LNHDA, CDR2 SQIVND (reference sequence). The CDR3: CASSSPSDRVHEQYF. The DNA for the CDR3 is TGTGCCAGTAGTAGTCCCTCCGACAGGGTCCACGAGCAGTACTTC.

The rearrangement joins TRBV6-1 to TRBJ2-5; TRBD1 agrees at 7 bases. Germline-derived CDR1 and CDR2 are MNHNS and SASEGT. The CDR3 is 15 residues long. V lost 4 bases to trimming and J lost 5 bases; unmatched junction nucleotides: 10. CDR3 residues: CASSAKTGTAETQYF. CDR3 DNA: TGTGCCAGCAGTGCAAAGACAGGGACAGCGGAGACCCAGTACTTC.

This clonotype has ten or more counts. The chain combines TRBV6-5 with TRBJ1-1; D is unclear. This CDR3 is built from 14 residues. Trimming pared 2 bases from V and 3 bases from J, leaving 10 bases between. Per germline, CDR1 MNHEY and CDR2 SVGAGI. The chain's CDR3 is CASSYRPMDTEAFF. DNA for the CDR3: TGTGCCAGCAGTTACAGGCCGATGGACACTGAAGCTTTCTTT.

This clonotype was seen many times. The chain uses TRBV20-1 and TRBJ1-1; tentative D call: TRBD1 (5 bases). Trimming cost V 0 bases and J 3 bases, with 11 bases left between them. This CDR3 has 14 amino acids. The germline gives CDR1 DFQATT, CDR2 SNEGSKA (reference sequence). CDR3 nucleotides: TGCAGTGCTAGAGATCCCAGGGCGCACACTGAAGCTTTCTTT. Translating it yields CSARDPRAHTEAFF.

In this sample, this clonotype turned up many times. This chain connects TRBV28 to TRBJ2-5; no clear D gene. The V end lost 4 bases, the J end lost 5 bases, and 8 bases lay between the germline ends. The CDR3 runs 12 residues. The germline gives CDR1 MDHEN, CDR2 SYDVKM. The CDR3 is CASSSASETQYF. The CDR3 coding sequence is TGTGCCAGCAGTTCCGCGAGTGAGACCCAGTACTTC.

This clonotype was counted ten times or more. The chain couples TRBV12-3 or TRBV12-4 to TRBJ2-5; 8 bases fit TRBD2. V lost 6 bases to trimming and J lost 2 bases; unmatched junction nucleotides: 11. This CDR3 has 16 amino acids. In nucleotides, the CDR3 is TGTGCCAGCAGCCCACGAGCGGGAGTAAGTCAAGAGACCCAGTACTTC. Its protein product is CASSPRAGVSQETQYF.

This clonotype has more than one count but fewer than ten. J is TRBJ2-2 and V is TRBV5-4; D is ambiguous. CDR3 length equals 13 residues. The V gene lost 1 base and the J gene lost 7 bases, with 8 bases spanning the gap. The germline V gene encodes CDR1 SGHNT and CDR2 YYREEE (reference sequence). The CDR3 DNA is TGTGCCAGCAGCTTGACTCAGAGCGGGGAGCTGTTTTTT. Residues: CASSLTQSGELFF. Using reference TRBV5-4 and TRBJ2-2 for the parts outside the CDR3, the full variable domain is ETGVTQSPTHLIKTRGQQVTLRCSSQSGHNTVSWYQQALGQGPQFIFQYYREEENGRGNFPPRFSGLQFPNYSSELNVNALELDDSALYLCASSLTQSGELFFGEGSRLTVL.

There are a few counts of this clonotype. This chain joins TRBV29-1 and TRBJ2-2, with 12 bases identical to TRBD2. The germline V gene has CDR1 SQVTM and CDR2 ANQGSEA. The CDR3 runs to 15 residues. V was clipped by 4 bases and J by 1 base; unmatched bases: 1. The CDR3 coding sequence is TGCAGCGTTGTACTAGCGGGAGGGAACACCGGGGAGCTGTTTTTT. It is translated as CSVVLAGGNTGELFF.